This T cell receptor beta chain is drawn from a study of memory CD4+ T cells and cytomegalovirus serostatus. Study background: This sample comes from healthy Belgian adults, roughly nine CMV seropositive, around 26 seronegative.

Study-wide findings and caveats: CMV serostatus prediction reached median AUC around 0.94, or 0.89 with US-trained model.

V lost 7 bases and J 2 bases, leaving 11 bases between the germline ends. The CDR3 length is 14 residues. Germline loops: CDR1 SEHNR, CDR2 FQNEAQ (reference sequence). As for this clone: The antigen is unknown.

Single viable CD3+CD4+CD8-CD45RO+ cells were sorted as the memory CD4+ T cells. Methods used by the authors: After removing out-of-frame reads, around 2,100,000 distinct TCRbeta sequences remained. TCRdb's table, derived via immunoSEQ multiplex PCR, lists solely in-frame clones and lacks some. The D gene and trimming were derived from the DNA, and the V and J assignments and clone size from that table. This table has about 59,000 clones, around 80% appearing once. V and J are TRBV7-9 and TRBJ1-4; a weak D match, TRBD1 (5 bases). This TCR was recovered from an adult in good health and CMV-seronegative. Sequenced input: memory CD4+ T cells from blood. CDR3 sequence: CASNSRGTNEKLFF. CDR3 bases: TGTGCCAGCAACTCTCGGGGGACTAATGAAAAACTGTTTTTT.